The following is a T cell receptor (beta chain) sequence with its context. Its antigen is not known. The data were taken from a study of beta chain features in type 1 diabetes. Every isolated RNA sample was fully reverse transcribed, so sequencing captured expressed TCRB transcripts. Sequencing was performed with immunoSEQ multiplex PCR; in TCRdb, only in-frame clones are kept and a portion is missing. The sample shows some 240,000 clones, 16% of them seen only once. CDR1 is MGHDK and CDR2 is SYGVNS in the germline V gene. Trimming took 6 bases from V and 0 from J, leaving 15 bases between them. The CDR3 sequence is 16 residues long. General study results and limits: Across patients, naive, central memory and Treg TCRB repertoires exhibited apparently greater similarity than was observed across healthy donors. TCRB CDR3 length was moderately but significantly reduced in all four CD4+ subsets of Type 1 diabetes patients.

This chain links TRBV25-1 with TRBJ2-1, with D possibly matching TRBD2 (5 bases). Source material: naive CD4+ T cells from blood. The TCR originated in a man aged 25 to 45 with type 1 diabetes. The CDR3 region has the DNA TGTGCCAGCAGCGGGATTACTAGAAGCTCCTACAATGAGCAGTTCTTC. This translates into CASSGITRSSYNEQFF. The full variable domain, completed using reference TRBV25-1 and TRBJ2-1, is EADIYQTPRYLVIGTGKKITLECSQTMGHDKMYWYQQDPGMELHLIHYSYGVNSTEKGDLSSESTVSRIRTEHFPLTLESARPSHTSQYLCASSGITRSSYNEQFFGPGTRLTVL.